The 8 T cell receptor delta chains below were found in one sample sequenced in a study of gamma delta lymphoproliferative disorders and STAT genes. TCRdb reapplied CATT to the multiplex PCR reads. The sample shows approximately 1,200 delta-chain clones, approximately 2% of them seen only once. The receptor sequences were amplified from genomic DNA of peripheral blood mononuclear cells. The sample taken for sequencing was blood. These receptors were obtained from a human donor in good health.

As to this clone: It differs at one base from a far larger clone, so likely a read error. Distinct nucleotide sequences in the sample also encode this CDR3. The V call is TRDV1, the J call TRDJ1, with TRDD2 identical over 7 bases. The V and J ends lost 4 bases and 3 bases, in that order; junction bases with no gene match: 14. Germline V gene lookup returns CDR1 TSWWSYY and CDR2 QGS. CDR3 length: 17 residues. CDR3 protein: CALGGTFLRWGADKLIF. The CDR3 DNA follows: TGTGCTCTTGGGGGAACCTTCCTCCGTTGGGGTGCCGATAAACTCATCTTT.

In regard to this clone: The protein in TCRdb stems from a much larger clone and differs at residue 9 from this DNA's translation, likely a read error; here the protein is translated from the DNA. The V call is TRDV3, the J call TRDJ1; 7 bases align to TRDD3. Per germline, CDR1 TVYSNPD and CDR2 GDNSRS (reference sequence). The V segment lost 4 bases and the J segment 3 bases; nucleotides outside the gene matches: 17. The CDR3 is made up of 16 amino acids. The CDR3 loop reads CASRPGLGVGPDKLIF. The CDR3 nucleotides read TGTGCCTCGCGCCCGGGGCTGGGGGTGGGTCCCGATAAACTCATCTTT.

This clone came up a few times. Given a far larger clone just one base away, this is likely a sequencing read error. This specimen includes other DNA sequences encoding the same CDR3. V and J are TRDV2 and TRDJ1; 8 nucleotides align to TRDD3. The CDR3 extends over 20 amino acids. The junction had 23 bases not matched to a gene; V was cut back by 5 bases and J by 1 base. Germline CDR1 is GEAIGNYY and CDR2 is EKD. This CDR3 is CACVPLPPLGDQVTTDKLIF. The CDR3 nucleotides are TGTGCCTGTGTACCGCTTCCTCCTCTGGGGGACCAAGTCACCACCGATAAACTCATCTTT.

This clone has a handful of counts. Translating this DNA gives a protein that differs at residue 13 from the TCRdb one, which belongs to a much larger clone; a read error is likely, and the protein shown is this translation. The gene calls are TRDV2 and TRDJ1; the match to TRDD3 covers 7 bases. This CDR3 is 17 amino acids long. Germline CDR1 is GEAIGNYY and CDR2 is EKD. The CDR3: CACDPVSGGSYTNKLIF. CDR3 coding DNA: TGTGCCTGTGACCCCGTTTCGGGGGGATCTTACACCAATAAACTCATCTTT.

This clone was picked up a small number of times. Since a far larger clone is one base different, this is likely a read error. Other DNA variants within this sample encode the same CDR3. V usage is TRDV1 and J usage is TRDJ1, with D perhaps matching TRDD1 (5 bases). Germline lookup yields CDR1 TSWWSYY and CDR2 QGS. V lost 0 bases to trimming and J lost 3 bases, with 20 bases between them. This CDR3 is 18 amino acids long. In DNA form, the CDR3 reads TGTGCTCTTGGGGAACTGGGTCCGAAATGCTTTACTTCCGATAAACTCATCTTT. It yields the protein CALGELGPKCFTSDKLIF.

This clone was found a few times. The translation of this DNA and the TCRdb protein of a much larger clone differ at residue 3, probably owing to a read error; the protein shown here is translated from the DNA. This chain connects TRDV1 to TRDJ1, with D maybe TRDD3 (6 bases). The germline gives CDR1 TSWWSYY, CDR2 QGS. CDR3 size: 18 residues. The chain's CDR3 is CAPGELGPKCFTSDKLIF. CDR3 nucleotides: TGTGCTCCTGGGGAACTGGGTCCAAAATGCTTTACTTCCGATAAACTCATCTTT.

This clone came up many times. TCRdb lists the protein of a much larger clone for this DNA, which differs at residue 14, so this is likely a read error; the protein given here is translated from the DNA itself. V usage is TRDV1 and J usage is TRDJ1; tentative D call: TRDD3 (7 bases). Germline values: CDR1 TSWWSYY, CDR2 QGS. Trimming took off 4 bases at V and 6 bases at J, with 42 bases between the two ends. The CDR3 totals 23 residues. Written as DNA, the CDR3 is TGTGCTCTTGGGGTCCAATCTTCCTCTACGCGGGTCTGGAGGATACGAGGGCTAAATAAACTCATCTTT. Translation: CALGVQSSSTRVWRIRGLNKLIF.

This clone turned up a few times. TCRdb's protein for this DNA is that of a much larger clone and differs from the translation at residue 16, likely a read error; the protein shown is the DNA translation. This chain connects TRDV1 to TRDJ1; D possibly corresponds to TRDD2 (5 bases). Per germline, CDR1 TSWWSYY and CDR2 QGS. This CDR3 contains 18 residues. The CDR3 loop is CALGELGPKCFTSDKPIF. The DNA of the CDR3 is TGTGCTCTTGGGGAACTGGGTCCAAAATGCTTTACTTCCGATAAACCCATCTTT.